The 26 T cell receptor beta chains presented below share a single source sample, sequenced in a study of T cell responses to AZD1222 COVID-19 vaccine. Using immunoSEQ multiplex PCR, the repertoire was profiled, and TCRdb retains in-frame clones only, with some absent. The sample holds around 75,000 clones; roughly 84% are singletons and the top ten take about 13%. The sequencing used peripheral blood, collected on day 0 of AZD1222 vaccination. The receptor set was obtained from an adult in good health.

This rearrangement joins TRBV6-2 or TRBV6-3 to TRBJ2-2; tentatively, D is TRBD2 (6 bases). The length of the CDR3 is 15 residues. Germline V lookup: CDR1 MNHEY, CDR2 SVGEGT. Trimming took off 7 bases at V and 0 bases at J, with 12 bases between the two ends. The CDR3 sequence is CASTPGTANTGELFF. The CDR3 nucleotides are TGTGCCAGCACCCCCGGGACTGCGAACACCGGGGAGCTGTTTTTT.

The chain joins TRBV27 to TRBJ1-4; 8 positions match TRBD1. V gave up 1 base and J gave up 7 bases; unmatched junction bases: 8. Looked up from germline, CDR1 is MNHEY and CDR2 is SMNVEV (reference sequence). This CDR3 has 16 residues. This CDR3 reads CASSLFSGQGSEKLFF. The CDR3 DNA reads as TGTGCCAGCAGTTTATTCTCCGGACAGGGATCTGAAAAACTGTTTTTT. The full variable domain, its missing parts supplied by reference TRBV27 and TRBJ1-4, is EAQVTQNPRYLITVTGKKLTVTCSQNMNHEYMSWYRQDPGLGLRQIYYSMNVEVTDKGDVPEGYKVSRKEKRNFPLILESPSPNQTSLYFCASSLFSGQGSEKLFFGSGTQLSVL.

The gene calls are TRBV2 and TRBJ2-5; TRBD1 matches at 10 bases. The CDR3 is 15 amino acids. CDR1 and CDR2 from the germline V gene are SNHLY and FYNNEI. The V gene end was trimmed by 6 bases and the J gene end by 5 bases; junction bases not matched to a gene: 9. The CDR3 reads CASSMGQGYPETQYF. CDR3 coding DNA: TGTGCCAGCAGCATGGGACAGGGGTATCCGGAGACCCAGTACTTC.

The CDR3 loop reads CASSIGTGYSGNTIYF. As DNA, the CDR3 is TGTGCCAGTAGTATAGGGACAGGTTACTCTGGAAACACCATATATTTT. V usage is TRBV19 and J usage is TRBJ1-3; 7 nucleotides agree with TRBD1. The CDR3 is 16 residues long. The germline V gene encodes CDR1 LNHDA and CDR2 SQIVND (reference sequence). The junction had 3 bases not matched to a gene; V was cut back by 1 base and J by 0 bases.

The chain carries TRBV5-1 and TRBJ2-2, with TRBD2 identical over 12 bases. V gave up 2 bases and J gave up 4 bases; unmatched junction bases: 6. CDR3 length: 17 amino acids. CDR1 is SGHRS, CDR2 YFSETQ, per germline. CDR3 residues: CASSFPSGGAFTGELFF. The CDR3 nucleotides are TGCGCCAGCAGCTTCCCTAGCGGGGGGGCATTCACCGGGGAGCTGTTTTTT.

This clone was recorded once. This rearrangement joins TRBV29-1 to TRBJ2-3; 8 bases map to TRBD1. Losses at the gene ends were 6 bases for V and 4 bases for J; bases not matched to a gene: 6. Germline CDR1 is SQVTM and CDR2 is ANQGSEA. There are 13 residues in the CDR3. CDR3 nucleotide sequence: TGCAGCGTCGACAGGGGCCCCCCAGATACGCAGTATTTT. This sequence encodes CSVDRGPPDTQYF.

This clone was observed a handful of times. This rearrangement joins TRBV10-3 to TRBJ2-7, with a weak D call TRBD2 (5 bases). V lost 6 bases to trimming and J lost 5 bases, with 14 bases between them. Germline V gene lookup returns CDR1 ENHRY and CDR2 SYGVKD. The CDR3 runs 13 residues. The DNA for the CDR3 is TGTGCCATCAGCACTGGAGGAGCCAACGAGCAGTACTTC. Translation gives CAISTGGANEQYF.

This chain joins TRBV4-3 and TRBJ1-4, with 9 bases that match TRBD1. Germline CDR1 and CDR2: LGHNA and YSLEER. Trimming removed 5 bases from V and 7 bases from J; junction bases left unmatched: 5. This CDR3 has 14 residues. The CDR3 DNA reads TGCGCCAGCAGCACGGGACAGGGAGGTGAAAAACTGTTTTTT. Protein product: CASSTGQGGEKLFF.

J is TRBJ1-3 and V is TRBV7-2; D gene unclear. Germline CDR1 reads SGHTA; CDR2 reads FQGNSA. Trimming took 5 bases from V and 5 from J, leaving 16 bases between them. The CDR3 sequence is 15 residues long. The CDR3: CASSTDRGVRNTIYF. In DNA, the CDR3 is TGTGCCAGCAGCACCGACCGGGGTGTGAGAAACACCATATATTTT.

The chain is built from TRBV7-2 and TRBJ2-5; TRBD1 is a possible D gene (6 bases). V was clipped by 4 bases and J by 3 bases, with 15 bases between them. This CDR3 has 15 amino acids. Looked up from germline, CDR1 is SGHTA and CDR2 is FQGNSA. The CDR3 reads CASSWQGQTKETQYF. The CDR3 DNA sequence: TGTGCCAGCAGCTGGCAGGGACAAACTAAAGAGACCCAGTACTTC. The variable domain in full, completed from reference TRBV7-2 and TRBJ2-5, reads GAGVSQSPSNKVTEKGKDVELRCDPISGHTALYWYRQSLGQGLEFLIYFQGNSAPDKSGLPSDRFSAERTGGSVSTLTIQRTQQEDSAVYLCASSWQGQTKETQYFGPGTRLLVL.

The V call is TRBV11-2, the J call TRBJ2-6; TRBD1 matches 12 bases. The CDR3 has 17 amino acids. CDR1 SGHAT and CDR2 FQNNGV come from the germline V gene. Trimming at V came to 7 bases and at J to 3 bases, leaving 7 bases not matched to a gene. CDR3 sequence (DNA): TGTGCCAGCATGCCGGGACAGGGGGCGCGTGGGGCCAACGTCCTGACTTTC. Encoded protein: CASMPGQGARGANVLTF. Full variable domain (remainder filled in from reference TRBV11-2 and TRBJ2-6): EAGVAQSPRYKIIEKRQSVAFWCNPISGHATLYWYQQILGQGPKLLIQFQNNGVVDDSQLPKDRFSAERLKGVDSTLKIQPAKLEDSAVYLCASMPGQGARGANVLTFGAGSRLTVL.

This chain connects TRBV12-3 or TRBV12-4 to TRBJ2-3; possibly TRBD2 for D (5 bases). This CDR3 is built from 12 residues. V was trimmed by 3 bases and J by 6 bases, leaving 7 bases between them. CDR3 in amino acids: CASSLGGDTQYF. The CDR3 DNA sequence: TGTGCCAGCAGTTTGGGCGGGGATACGCAGTATTTT.

The chain has TRBV25-1 and TRBJ1-2; D unclear. Trimming stripped 5 bases from V and 0 bases from J, with 13 bases between. In germline, CDR1 is MGHDK, CDR2 SYGVNS. The CDR3 loop spans 15 amino acids. The CDR3 loop is CASSPGLSANYGYTF. The CDR3 nucleotides are TGTGCCAGCAGTCCCGGCCTCTCTGCTAACTATGGCTACACCTTC.

The chain combines TRBV6-5 with TRBJ2-5; 8 nucleotides match TRBD1. Germline CDR1 reads MNHEY; CDR2 reads SVGAGI. This CDR3 has 16 amino acids. Trimming removed 2 bases from V and 4 bases from J; junction bases left unmatched: 9. The CDR3 loop reads CASSYRRQGRRETQYF. For the CDR3, the DNA is TGTGCCAGCAGTTACCGAAGACAGGGGAGACGAGAGACCCAGTACTTC.

DNA for the CDR3: TGTGCCAGCAGCTTCAACTCTGGAAACACCATATATTTT. It codes for CASSFNSGNTIYF. This chain connects TRBV7-2 to TRBJ1-3, with D unresolved. Germline V gives CDR1 SGHTA, CDR2 FQGNSA. V lost 3 bases, J lost 0 bases, and 3 bases lay in between. The CDR3 sequence is 13 residues long.

The chain has TRBV7-2 and TRBJ2-2; D may be TRBD1 or TRBD2 (6 bases each). The V end was cut by 5 bases, the J end by 7 bases, with 14 bases between. CDR1 is SGHTA and CDR2 is FQGNSA in the germline V gene. CDR3 length: 14 residues. DNA for the CDR3: TGTGCCAGCAGCCGTTCTAGGGGGGACGGGGAGCTGTTTTTT. This codes for CASSRSRGDGELFF.

Regarding this clone: The sample contains more than one DNA sequence encoding this CDR3. The DNA for the CDR3 is TGTGCCAGTAGTATCGACAGGGGTCGCGAGCAGTACTTC. As protein: CASSIDRGREQYF. This chain connects TRBV19 to TRBJ2-7, with 8 bases fitting TRBD1. CDR1 is LNHDA and CDR2 is SQIVND in the germline V gene (reference sequence). The trim removed 3 bases at V and 6 bases at J, leaving 4 bases unmatched. The CDR3 runs 13 residues.

The rearrangement joins TRBV5-1 to TRBJ1-1; perhaps TRBD1 as D (5 bases). Trimming took 3 bases from V and 2 from J, leaving 11 bases between them. The CDR3 covers 14 residues. Germline values: CDR1 SGHRS, CDR2 YFSETQ. This CDR3 reads CASSWQTANTEAFF. Written as DNA, the CDR3 is TGCGCCAGCAGCTGGCAGACAGCTAACACTGAAGCTTTCTTT.

The CDR3 coding sequence is TGTGCCAGCATGCGAGGGGGGGCCGAAGAGACCCAGTACTTC. Translated, it gives CASMRGGAEETQYF. This chain connects TRBV7-2 to TRBJ2-5, with D possibly TRBD2 on 7 matching bases. Trimming pared 7 bases from V and 3 bases from J, leaving 15 bases between. CDR3 length: 14 residues. The germline gives CDR1 SGHTA, CDR2 FQGNSA.

This chain links TRBV12-5 with TRBJ2-1; 12 bases are a match to TRBD2. The V segment lost 3 bases and the J segment 0 bases; nucleotides outside the gene matches: 3. From germline, CDR1 is LGHNT and CDR2 FRNRAP. The CDR3 extends over 17 amino acids. In DNA form, the CDR3 reads TGTGCTAGTGGTTTAGGACTAGCGGGGAGCTCCTACAATGAGCAGTTCTTC. This sequence encodes CASGLGLAGSSYNEQFF.

CDR3 protein: CASSKGLLDNEQFF. For the CDR3, the DNA is TGTGCCAGCAGCAAGGGACTTCTAGACAATGAGCAGTTCTTC. The chain couples TRBV9 to TRBJ2-1; D may be TRBD2 (6 bases). Trimming left V 4 bases short and J 5 bases short, with 13 bases between. The germline CDR1 and CDR2 sequences are SGDLS and YYNGEE. CDR3 length: 14 residues.

The chain employs TRBV24-1 and TRBJ1-5; 9 positions match TRBD1. CDR3 length: 15 residues. Germline values: CDR1 KGHDR, CDR2 SFDVKD. V shed 4 bases, J shed 6 bases, and the junction held 6 bases outside the gene matches. CDR3: CATSEGTGRSQPQHF. In DNA form, the CDR3 reads TGTGCCACCAGTGAAGGGACAGGGAGGTCTCAGCCCCAGCATTTT.

Here the CDR3 DNA reads TGTGCTAGTGGTTTGCCCAGGTCCAACACTGAAGCTTTCTTT. The encoded protein is CASGLPRSNTEAFF. V is TRBV12-5 and J is TRBJ1-1, with D uncertain. The CDR3 is 14 amino acids. Looked up from germline, CDR1 is LGHNT and CDR2 is FRNRAP. V dropped 2 bases and J dropped 2 bases, with 9 bases sitting between them. Using reference TRBV12-5 and TRBJ1-1 for the parts outside the CDR3, the full variable domain is DARVTQTPRHKVTEMGQEVTMRCQPILGHNTVFWYRQTMMQGLELLAYFRNRAPLDDSGMPKDRFSAEMPDATLATLKIQPSEPRDSAVYFCASGLPRSNTEAFFGQGTRLTVV.

In regard to this clone: One end of the junction fails to match germline, which may point to a read error. The chain employs TRBV7-7 and TRBJ1-1, with 7 nucleotides matching TRBD1. This CDR3 has 15 amino acids. The V gene's germline CDR1 is SSHAT and CDR2 FNYEAQ (reference sequence). CDR3 protein: CASSLPKTGSTEAFF. The CDR3 coding sequence is TGTGCTAGCAGCTTACCAAAGACAGGGTCAACTGAAGCTTTCTTT.

This clone was detected only a few times. The chain has TRBV5-1 and TRBJ2-7; D is perhaps TRBD1 or TRBD2 (5 bases each). The CDR3 length is 15 residues. CDR1 is SGHRS, CDR2 YFSETQ, per germline. V shed 4 bases and J shed 4 bases, with 18 bases lying between them. The DNA for the CDR3 is TGCGCCAGCAGCGCCGCACCGGGACCGCGTTACGAGCAGTACTTC. Protein: CASSAAPGPRYEQYF.

The V gene is TRBV7-8, the J gene TRBJ2-7; TRBD1 matches 7 bases. The germline V gene has CDR1 SGHVS and CDR2 FQNEAQ. The CDR3 is made up of 15 amino acids. The V gene end was trimmed by 1 base and the J gene end by 0 bases; junction bases not matched to a gene: 3. The CDR3 region is CASSLVAGGSYEQYF. The DNA of the CDR3 is TGTGCCAGCAGCTTAGTGGCAGGGGGCTCCTACGAGCAGTACTTC.